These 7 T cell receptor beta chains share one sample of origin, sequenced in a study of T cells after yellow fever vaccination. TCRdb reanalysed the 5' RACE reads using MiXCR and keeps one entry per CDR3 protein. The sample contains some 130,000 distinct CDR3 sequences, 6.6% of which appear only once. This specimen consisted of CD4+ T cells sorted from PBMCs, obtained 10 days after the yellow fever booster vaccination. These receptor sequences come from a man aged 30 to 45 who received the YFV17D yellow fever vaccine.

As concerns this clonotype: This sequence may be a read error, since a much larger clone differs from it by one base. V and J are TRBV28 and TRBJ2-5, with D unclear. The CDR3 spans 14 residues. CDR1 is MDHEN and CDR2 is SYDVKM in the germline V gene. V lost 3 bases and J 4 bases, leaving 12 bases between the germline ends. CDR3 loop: CASSFIGLIETQYF. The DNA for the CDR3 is TGTGCCAGCAGTTTCATCGGGTTGATAGAGACCCAGTACTTC. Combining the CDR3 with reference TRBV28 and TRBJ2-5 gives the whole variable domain DVKVTQSSRYLVKRTGEKVFLECVQDMDHENMFWYRQDPGLGLRLIYFSYDVKMKEKGDIPEGYSVSREKKERFSLILESASTNQTSMYLCASSFIGLIETQYFGPGTRLLVL.

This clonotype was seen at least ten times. DNA of the CDR3: TGTGCCAGCTCACCTCCCGGATCCTACGAGCAGTACTTC. It specifies CASSPPGSYEQYF. This rearrangement joins TRBV18 to TRBJ2-7; unclear D gene. V was trimmed by 3 bases and J by 1 base, leaving 7 bases between them. Germline V gene data show CDR1 as KGHSH and CDR2 as LQKENI. The length of the CDR3 is 13 residues.

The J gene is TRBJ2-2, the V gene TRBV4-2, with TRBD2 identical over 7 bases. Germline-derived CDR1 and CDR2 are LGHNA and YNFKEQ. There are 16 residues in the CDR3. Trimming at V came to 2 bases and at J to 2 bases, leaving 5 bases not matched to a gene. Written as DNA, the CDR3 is TGTGCCAGCAGCCAACAAAGCGGGATTAACACCGGGGAGCTGTTTTTT. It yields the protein CASSQQSGINTGELFF.

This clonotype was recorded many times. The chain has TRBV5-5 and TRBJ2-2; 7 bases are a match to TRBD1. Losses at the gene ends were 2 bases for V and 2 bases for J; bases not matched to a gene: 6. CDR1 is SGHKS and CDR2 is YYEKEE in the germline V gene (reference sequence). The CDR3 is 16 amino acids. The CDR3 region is CASSLLRQGNTGELFF. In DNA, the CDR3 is TGTGCCAGCAGCTTACTTAGACAGGGAAACACCGGGGAGCTGTTTTTT.

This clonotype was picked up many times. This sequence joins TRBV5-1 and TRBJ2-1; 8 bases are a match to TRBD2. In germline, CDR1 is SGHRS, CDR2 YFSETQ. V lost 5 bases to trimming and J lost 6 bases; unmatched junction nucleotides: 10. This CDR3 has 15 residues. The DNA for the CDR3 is TGCGCCAGCAGTTCGGTCCGGGAGGGCCTCAATGAGCAGTTCTTC. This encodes CASSSVREGLNEQFF. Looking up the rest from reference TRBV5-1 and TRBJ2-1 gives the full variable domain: KAGVTQTPRYLIKTRGQQVTLSCSPISGHRSVSWYQQTPGQGLQFLFEYFSETQRNKGNFPGRFSGRQFSNSRSEMNVSTLELGDSALYLCASSSVREGLNEQFFGPGTRLTVL.

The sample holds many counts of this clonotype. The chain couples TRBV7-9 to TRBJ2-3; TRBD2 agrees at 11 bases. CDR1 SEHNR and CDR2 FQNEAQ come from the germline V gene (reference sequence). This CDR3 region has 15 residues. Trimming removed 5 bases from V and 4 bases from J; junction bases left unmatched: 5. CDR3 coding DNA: TGTGCCAGCAGCCCCACTAGCGGGGGTGCAGATACGCAGTATTTT. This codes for CASSPTSGGADTQYF.

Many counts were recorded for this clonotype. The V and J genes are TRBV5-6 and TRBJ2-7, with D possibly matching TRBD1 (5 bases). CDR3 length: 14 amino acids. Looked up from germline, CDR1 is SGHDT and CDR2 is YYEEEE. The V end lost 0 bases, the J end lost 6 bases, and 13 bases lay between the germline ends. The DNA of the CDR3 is TGTGCCAGCAGCTTGGGGGTGGGGCGCCGCGAGCAGTACTTC. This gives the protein CASSLGVGRREQYF.